This T cell receptor (beta chain) stems from a study of OX40 agonist ivuxolimab in advanced cancers. Produced via immunoSEQ multiplex PCR; TCRdb's table is partial and in-frame only. The sample yields fewer than 85,000 clones, around 93% seen once. Germline loops: CDR1 MDHEN, CDR2 SYDVKM. V gave up 5 bases and J gave up 7 bases, with 21 bases separating them. This CDR3 has 15 residues. This sample comprised CD4+ or CD8+ T cells sorted from blood, obtained in a trial of the OX40 agonist ivuxolimab. V is TRBV28 and J is TRBJ2-7, with no clear D. The sequence was obtained from an adult with an advanced solid tumor such as melanoma, head and neck, liver or kidney cancer. The CDR3: CASSPPLSPSREQYF. The DNA for the CDR3 is TGTGCCAGCAGTCCTCCTTTGAGCCCAAGTAGGGAGCAGTACTTC.